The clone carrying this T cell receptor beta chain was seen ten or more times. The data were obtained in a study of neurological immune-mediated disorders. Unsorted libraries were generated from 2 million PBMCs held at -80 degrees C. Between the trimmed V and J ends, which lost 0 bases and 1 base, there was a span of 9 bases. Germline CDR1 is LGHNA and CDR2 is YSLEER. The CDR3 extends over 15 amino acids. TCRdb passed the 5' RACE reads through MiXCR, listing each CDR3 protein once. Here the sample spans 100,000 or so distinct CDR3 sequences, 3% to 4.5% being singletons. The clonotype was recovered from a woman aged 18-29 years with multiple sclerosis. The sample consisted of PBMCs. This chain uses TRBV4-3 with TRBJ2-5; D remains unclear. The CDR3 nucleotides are TGCGCCAGCAGCCAAGATCCCCTGGGCCAAGAGACCCAGTACTTC. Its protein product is CASSQDPLGQETQYF.